One and the same sample provided the 26 T cell receptor beta chains below, sequenced in a study of blood T cells in healthy people across ages. A second PCR of 7 to 11 cycles used a sample-barcoded 5' primer and a J-beta primer mix. TCRdb re-called the 5' RACE reads through MiXCR, storing one row per CDR3 protein. The table has some 1.6 million distinct CDR3 sequences, around 35% seen once. Sequencing was done on a sample of blood. Every receptor here comes from a woman aged 25-40 years in good health.

Ten or more counts support this clonotype. This sequence joins TRBV7-9 and TRBJ2-1; a weak D match, TRBD2 (5 bases). Germline V gene data show CDR1 as SEHNR and CDR2 as FQNEAQ (reference sequence). There are 13 residues in the CDR3. CDR3 DNA: TGTGCGGAGGAGCGGATACCCGAGGCTGAGCAGTTCTTC. It is translated as CAEERIPEAEQFF.

This clonotype was seen a handful of times. The chain couples TRBV7-9 to TRBJ2-7; 8 bases are a match to TRBD1. Germline CDR1 and CDR2: SEHNR and FQNEAQ (reference sequence). The CDR3 has 17 residues. The ends lost 3 bases at V and 5 bases at J; junction bases unmatched: 15. CDR3 DNA: TGTGCCAGCAGCTTTTTCGCCGACCAGGACAGGGACCACGAGCAGTACTTC. Protein sequence: CASSFFADQDRDHEQYF.

The V and J genes are TRBV7-3 and TRBJ1-5, with TRBD1 matching over 8 bases. Germline loops: CDR1 SGHTA, CDR2 FQGTGA. The V segment lost 5 bases and the J segment 2 bases; nucleotides outside the gene matches: 11. CDR3 length: 17 residues. The CDR3 sequence is CASSVGQAPSCNQPQHF. The CDR3 DNA is TGTGCCAGCAGCGTGGGACAGGCCCCTTCGTGCAATCAGCCCCAGCATTTT.

Worth noting for this clonotype: One end of the junction is discordant with germline, which a read error may explain. V and J are TRBV6-1 and TRBJ1-5; D not certain. The CDR3 runs 17 residues. Germline CDR1 and CDR2: MNHNS and SASEGT. The CDR3 DNA reads TGTGCCTGCAGTGGAATCCCTTTCGCGGATAATAATCAGCCCCAGCATTTT. It yields the protein CACSGIPFADNNQPQHF.

Concerning this clonotype: This may stem from a read error, because a much larger clone lies one nucleotide away. This sequence joins TRBV10-3 and TRBJ2-7, with 8 bases identical to TRBD2. This CDR3 spans 17 amino acids. The germline gives CDR1 ENHRY, CDR2 SYGVKD. This CDR3 is CAVSAREPREVSYEQYF. CDR3 DNA sequence: TGTGCCGTCAGTGCCCGAGAGCCGCGGGAGGTCTCCTACGAGCAGTACTTC.

The genes are TRBV2 and TRBJ2-1, with TRBD2 matching 7 bases. The CDR3 covers 15 residues. V lost 2 bases to trimming and J lost 4 bases; unmatched junction nucleotides: 5. Germline V lookup: CDR1 SNHLY, CDR2 FYNNEI. The DNA of the CDR3 is TGTGCCAGCAGTGAACCGGGGGAGGGGTACAATGAGCAGTTCTTC. The encoded protein is CASSEPGEGYNEQFF.

The CDR3 protein is CSAKRGVSNQPQHF. In nucleotides, the CDR3 is TGCAGTGCCAAGCGGGGGGTTAGCAATCAGCCCCAGCATTTT. The chain links TRBV20-1 to TRBJ1-5; a weak D match, TRBD1 (5 bases). Germline V CDR1 and CDR2: DFQATT, SNEGSKA (reference sequence). The ends were cut back, 6 bases at V and 0 bases at J, with 12 bases in the middle. This CDR3 comprises 14 residues.

The chain uses TRBV7-9 and TRBJ2-7; TRBD1 agrees at 10 bases. Per the germline V gene, CDR1 is SEHNR and CDR2 is FQNEAQ (reference sequence). This CDR3 has 17 amino acids. The trim removed 0 bases at V and 4 bases at J, leaving 9 bases unmatched. CDR3 nucleotide sequence: TGTGCCAGCAGCTTAGCGGTATCGGGACAGGGGTCGTACGAGCAGTACTTC. Encoded protein: CASSLAVSGQGSYEQYF.

The chain employs TRBV9 and TRBJ2-2; D is perhaps TRBD2 (5 bases). From germline, CDR1 is SGDLS and CDR2 YYNGEE. The CDR3 length is 14 residues. Between the trimmed V and J ends, which lost 3 bases and 6 bases, there was a span of 12 bases. CDR3 coding DNA: TGTGCCAGCAGCGCTAGCACCGCTCCCGGGGAGCTGTTTTTT. Protein product: CASSASTAPGELFF. Variable domain in full (rest from reference TRBV9 and TRBJ2-2): DSGVTQTPKHLITATGQRVTLRCSPRSGDLSVYWYQQSLDQGLQFLIQYYNGEERAKGNILERFSAQQFPDLHSELNLSSLELGDSALYFCASSASTAPGELFFGEGSRLTVL.

Concerning this clonotype: Compared with germline, one end of the junction differs, possibly owing to a read error. The V gene is TRBV6-1, the J gene TRBJ2-4, with D perhaps given as TRBD1 or TRBD2 (5 bases each). CDR1 is MNHNS, CDR2 SASEGT, per germline. CDR3 length: 14 residues. The CDR3 reads CAGSETGRWDIQYF. CDR3 in DNA: TGTGCCGGCAGTGAAACGGGACGGTGGGACATTCAGTACTTC.

This clonotype showed up just a few times. One junction end disagrees with the germline gene, perhaps due to a read error. The chain joins TRBV2 to TRBJ2-1, with D perhaps matching TRBD2 (5 bases). This CDR3 contains 15 residues. The germline V gene encodes CDR1 SNHLY and CDR2 FYNNEI. This chain's CDR3 is CASSVDRGQYNEQFF. For the CDR3, the DNA is TGTGCCAGTAGTGTTGATCGGGGTCAGTACAATGAGCAGTTCTTC.

V usage is TRBV4-2 and J usage is TRBJ2-7, with TRBD1 as a possible D gene (6 bases). Germline-derived CDR1 and CDR2 are LGHNA and YNFKEQ. This CDR3 spans 16 amino acids. Deletions cut 0 bases from V and 1 base from J, with 13 bases between. The CDR3 here is CASSQEEQGLSYEQYF. In DNA, the CDR3 is TGTGCCAGCAGCCAAGAGGAACAGGGCTTATCCTACGAGCAGTACTTC.

This clonotype was seen at least ten times. The rearrangement uses TRBV7-9 and TRBJ1-2; D remains ambiguous. Trimming shortened V by 8 bases and J by 2 bases, and 18 bases separated the two germline ends. Per the germline V gene, CDR1 is SEHNR and CDR2 is FQNEAQ (reference sequence). The CDR3 sequence is 15 residues long. CDR3 sequence reads: CASRSDAGLNYGYTF. The CDR3 DNA sequence: TGTGCCAGCCGCTCCGACGCGGGTCTCAACTATGGCTACACCTTC.

This clonotype was seen more than once but under ten times. The chain has TRBV20-1 and TRBJ2-2; 11 bases agree with TRBD1. V dropped 1 base and J dropped 1; count of bases not matched to a gene: 2. This CDR3 has 16 amino acids. Germline values: CDR1 DFQATT, CDR2 SNEGSKA (reference sequence). The CDR3 spells CSARGDRGKNTGELFF. The CDR3 DNA follows: TGCAGTGCTAGAGGGGACAGGGGGAAGAACACCGGGGAGCTGTTTTTT.

This clonotype has just a few counts. The V and J genes are TRBV5-1 and TRBJ2-5; D gene unclear. Trimming cost V 3 bases and J 5 bases, with 8 bases left between them. The CDR3 length is 12 residues. Germline values: CDR1 SGHRS, CDR2 YFSETQ. The CDR3 loop reads CASSSLTETQYF. The CDR3 DNA reads TGCGCCAGCAGCTCACTAACGGAGACCCAGTACTTC. Full variable domain (remainder filled in from reference TRBV5-1 and TRBJ2-5): KAGVTQTPRYLIKTRGQQVTLSCSPISGHRSVSWYQQTPGQGLQFLFEYFSETQRNKGNFPGRFSGRQFSNSRSEMNVSTLELGDSALYLCASSSLTETQYFGPGTRLLVL.

This chain connects TRBV2 to TRBJ2-7; D could derive from TRBD1 or TRBD2 (5 bases each). This CDR3 spans 15 amino acids. The V and J ends lost 8 bases and 5 bases respectively, with 22 bases between them. CDR1 and CDR2 from the germline V gene are SNHLY and FYNNEI. The CDR3 spells CASSRMSGARDEQYF. The CDR3 region has the DNA TGTGCCAGCTCCAGAATGAGCGGAGCCAGGGACGAGCAGTACTTC.

There are a few counts of this clonotype. The chain carries TRBV2 and TRBJ1-2; no clear D gene. The germline V gene encodes CDR1 SNHLY and CDR2 FYNNEI. V lost 7 bases, J lost 0 bases, and 12 bases lay in between. This CDR3 spans 14 amino acids. In DNA form, the CDR3 reads TGTGCCAGCAATACTGAGCCAGCTAACTATGGCTACACCTTC. Amino acids: CASNTEPANYGYTF.

This clonotype was picked up one time. The chain employs TRBV6-2 or TRBV6-3 and TRBJ2-7; 14 bases fit TRBD2. Per germline, CDR1 MNHEY and CDR2 SVGEGT. The junction had 6 bases not matched to a gene; V was cut back by 6 bases and J by 2 bases. The CDR3 length is 16 residues. This CDR3 reads CASSYGLAGGAYEQYF. As DNA, the CDR3 is TGTGCCAGCAGCTATGGACTAGCGGGGGGCGCCTACGAGCAGTACTTC.

CDR3 DNA: TGCAGTGCCTCCACGCCGACTAGCGGGAGTATTGGGCAGTACTTC. This gives the protein CSASTPTSGSIGQYF. V is TRBV20-1 and J is TRBJ2-7, with TRBD2 matching over 12 bases. Germline lookup yields CDR1 DFQATT and CDR2 SNEGSKA (reference sequence). Germline trimming cut 6 bases from V and 9 bases from J; bases unmatched to any gene: 15. The CDR3 length is 15 residues.

In DNA, the CDR3 is TGTGCCAGCAGTGTAAGCGGGGGGGGATATAGGTTCTTC. This codes for CASSVSGGGYRFF. The chain recombines TRBV2 with TRBJ2-1, with 10 positions matching TRBD2. The CDR3 extends over 13 amino acids. Germline CDR1 is SNHLY and CDR2 is FYNNEI. V dropped 4 bases and J dropped 15; count of bases not matched to a gene: 9.

This rearrangement joins TRBV27 to TRBJ2-7; D remains unclear. The length of the CDR3 is 13 residues. In germline, CDR1 is MNHEY, CDR2 SMNVEV (reference sequence). V lost 8 bases, J lost 0 bases, and 11 bases lay in between. The CDR3 protein is CASAVGSSYEQYF. The CDR3 DNA sequence: TGTGCCAGCGCGGTAGGGTCCTCCTACGAGCAGTACTTC.

The chain links TRBV6-2 or TRBV6-3 to TRBJ2-1; D assignment may be TRBD1 or TRBD2 (6 bases each). The CDR3 is 14 amino acids. The ends were cut back, 10 bases at V and 1 base at J, with 14 bases in the middle. Germline CDR1 MNHEY, CDR2 SVGEGT. The CDR3 spells CAIQLGGSYNEQFF. The DNA of the CDR3 is TGTGCCATCCAGCTAGGGGGGTCCTACAATGAGCAGTTCTTC.

In its sample, this clonotype was seen a few times. The chain carries TRBV20-1 and TRBJ2-3, with D perhaps TRBD2 (6 bases). The CDR3 contains 14 residues. V shed 3 bases and J shed 7 bases, with 17 bases lying between them. Germline V gene data show CDR1 as DFQATT and CDR2 as SNEGSKA (reference sequence). The CDR3, as DNA: TGCAGTGCTAGGATAACGGGGGATTTGAATACGCAGTATTTT. Translated, it gives CSARITGDLNTQYF.

J is TRBJ2-1 and V is TRBV20-1, with 9 bases matching TRBD2. The germline gives CDR1 DFQATT, CDR2 SNEGSKA (reference sequence). V gave up 5 bases and J gave up 2 bases; unmatched junction bases: 4. The CDR3 totals 14 residues. For the CDR3, the DNA is TGCAGTGCTGAGACTAGCGGTGCCTACAATGAGCAGTTCTTC. Protein: CSAETSGAYNEQFF.

V is TRBV12-3 or TRBV12-4 and J is TRBJ2-1; TRBD2 matches at 11 bases. The V gene end was trimmed by 4 bases and the J gene end by 9 bases; junction bases not matched to a gene: 5. This CDR3 is built from 14 residues. The CDR3 DNA reads as TGTGCCAGCAGTTCGGGACTAGCGGTGGGTGAGCAGTTCTTC. Translated, it gives CASSSGLAVGEQFF.

V and J are TRBV7-8 and TRBJ2-5; 8 nucleotides match TRBD1. The J call may be in error: the DNA end matches TRBJ2-7 better. Germline V gene sequence: CDR1 SGHVS, CDR2 FQNEAQ. The CDR3 is 16 amino acids. CDR3 protein: CASSLQGARSSYEQYF. The CDR3 nucleotides are TGTGCCAGCAGCTTACAGGGGGCTCGCTCCTCCTACGAGCAGTACTTC.